This record covers a single T cell receptor beta chain. Its antigen remains unidentified. This entry is derived from a study of cytomegalovirus exposure and HLA in healthy donors. The PCR was carried out with 60 Vbeta primers and 13 Jbeta primers. Sequenced by immunoSEQ multiplex PCR; TCRdb stores in-frame clones only, minus some. The table records 150,000 to 200,000 clones, around 77% of them present only once. This CDR3 spans 14 amino acids. CDR1 and CDR2 (germline): MNHNY, SVGAGI (reference sequence). Unmatched junction bases numbered 1, after V lost 2 bases and J lost 1 base. Study-level points and caveats: Presence/absence analyses assumed roughly uniform sequencing depth across donors, which may not hold.

This chain connects TRBV6-6 to TRBJ2-5, with 7 nucleotides matching TRBD1. The clonotype originates from a female donor in good health and CMV-seronegative. What was sequenced was PBMCs. The CDR3 loop is CASSYGTAQETQYF. The CDR3 region has the DNA TGTGCCAGCAGTTACGGGACAGCCCAAGAGACCCAGTACTTC.